One sample yielded the 29 T cell receptor beta chains listed below, sequenced in a study of blood T cell repertoires in COVID-19. Profiling relied on immunoSEQ multiplex PCR, and the TCRdb table lists in-frame clones only, not all of them. The data show about 110,000 clones, approximately 88% seen once. The specimen was peripheral blood. All receptors derive from a woman in her seventies with acute or convalescent COVID-19.

The rearrangement uses TRBV6-5 and TRBJ2-2, with TRBD2 matching 8 bases. The germline V gene encodes CDR1 MNHEY and CDR2 SVGAGI. V gave up 6 bases and J gave up 1 base; unmatched junction bases: 4. This CDR3 comprises 15 residues. The CDR3 DNA sequence: TGTGCCAGCAGCCAGAGCGGGGGGAACACCGGGGAGCTGTTTTTT. It specifies CASSQSGGNTGELFF.

The rearrangement links TRBV4-1 to TRBJ1-4; 9 positions match TRBD1. Germline loops: CDR1 MGHRA, CDR2 YSYEKL. Unmatched junction bases numbered 8, after V lost 1 base and J lost 5 bases. This CDR3 contains 17 residues. CDR3 in amino acids: CASSQAQGALLNEKLFF. The CDR3 nucleotides read TGCGCCAGCAGCCAAGCACAGGGGGCGCTTCTGAATGAAAAACTGTTTTTT.

On this clone itself: The same CDR3 is also encoded by other DNA sequences in this sample. The CDR3 loop is CASSFGGTNEKLFF. In DNA, the CDR3 is TGCGCCAGCAGCTTCGGGGGTACTAATGAAAAACTGTTTTTT. J is TRBJ1-4 and V is TRBV5-1; perhaps TRBD1 as D (5 bases). Looked up from germline, CDR1 is SGHRS and CDR2 is YFSETQ. V was shortened by 2 bases and J by 2 bases, with 7 bases between the two germline ends. The CDR3 length is 14 residues.

This clone was counted a few times. The chain links TRBV25-1 to TRBJ2-1; the D gene is possibly TRBD2 (5 bases). Germline V gives CDR1 MGHDK, CDR2 SYGVNS. This CDR3 has 11 residues. V was shortened by 6 bases and J by 15 bases, with 15 bases between the two germline ends. CDR3 protein: CASSAGGGRFF. The CDR3, as DNA: TGTGCCAGCAGCGCGGGTGGTGGTCGGTTCTTC. The full variable domain, with the rest looked up from reference TRBV25-1 and TRBJ2-1, is EADIYQTPRYLVIGTGKKITLECSQTMGHDKMYWYQQDPGMELHLIHYSYGVNSTEKGDLSSESTVSRIRTEHFPLTLESARPSHTSQYLCASSAGGGRFFGPGTRLTVL.

Concerning this clone: This sample includes further DNA sequences coding for the same CDR3. The chain recombines TRBV6-5 with TRBJ1-6; maybe TRBD1 (5 bases). This CDR3 region has 14 residues. Trimming removed 7 bases at V and 8 bases at J, with 15 bases between. In germline, CDR1 is MNHEY, CDR2 SVGAGI. The CDR3 sequence is CASTRGTRYSPLHF. CDR3 sequence (DNA): TGTGCCAGCACCCGGGGGACGCGGTATTCACCCCTCCACTTT.

The chain combines TRBV24-1 with TRBJ2-3; D not certain. The germline V gene has CDR1 KGHDR and CDR2 SFDVKD. The CDR3 consists of 15 residues. The V end was cut by 1 base, the J end by 0 bases, with 7 bases between. The CDR3 here is CATSDFGFSTDTQYF. CDR3 DNA: TGTGCCACCAGTGATTTTGGCTTCAGCACAGATACGCAGTATTTT.

This rearrangement joins TRBV7-9 to TRBJ1-2; D unresolved. This CDR3 has 12 residues. Germline V CDR1 and CDR2: SEHNR, FQNEAQ (reference sequence). The V and J ends lost 1 base and 8 bases respectively, with 8 bases between them. This CDR3 reads CASSLDGWGYTF. CDR3 DNA: TGTGCCAGCAGCTTAGACGGGTGGGGCTACACCTTC.

CDR3 residues: CSVEKGLGETQYF. The CDR3 DNA follows: TGCAGCGTTGAGAAGGGGTTGGGGGAGACCCAGTACTTC. The chain recombines TRBV29-1 with TRBJ2-5, with D possibly being TRBD1 (5 bases). Germline assignment: CDR1 SQVTM and CDR2 ANQGSEA. The CDR3 is 13 residues long. V gave up 3 bases and J gave up 5 bases, with 13 bases separating them.

The DNA of the CDR3 is TGTGCCAGCAGTCGCCGACTAGCGGGGTACTACGAGCAGTACTTC. Translated, it gives CASSRRLAGYYEQYF. This sequence joins TRBV13 and TRBJ2-7, with 11 bases that match TRBD2. Germline CDR1 PRHDT, CDR2 FYEKMQ (reference sequence). Trimming cost V 6 bases and J 3 bases; bases outside gene matches: 7. The CDR3 contains 15 residues.

The rearrangement links TRBV7-2 to TRBJ2-4, with 9 positions matching TRBD2. This CDR3 comprises 15 residues. The germline CDR1 and CDR2 sequences are SGHTA and FQGNSA. V was pared by 5 bases and J by 0 bases, with 2 bases of the junction left unmatched. For the CDR3, the DNA is TGTGCCAGCAGCCCGCGGGAGGGAGCCAAAAACATTCAGTACTTC. Residues: CASSPREGAKNIQYF.

V is TRBV25-1 and J is TRBJ2-1; TRBD2 aligns across 9 bases. This CDR3 region has 16 residues. Germline V gene data show CDR1 as MGHDK and CDR2 as SYGVNS. The V gene end was trimmed by 1 base and the J gene end by 7 bases; junction bases not matched to a gene: 8. The CDR3 protein is CASSELGLAGYNEQFF. For the CDR3, the DNA is TGTGCCAGCAGTGAATTAGGGCTAGCGGGATATAATGAGCAGTTCTTC.

The CDR3 DNA reads TGCAGCGTTCTAGGGACAGGCCAAGAGACCCAGTACTTC. It is translated as CSVLGTGQETQYF. The rearrangement uses TRBV29-1 and TRBJ2-5; 8 nucleotides align to TRBD1. Trimming at V came to 5 bases and at J to 1 base, leaving 3 bases not matched to a gene. CDR1 is SQVTM and CDR2 is ANQGSEA in the germline V gene. The CDR3 is 13 residues long.

V gene TRBV28 combines with J gene TRBJ2-3; 7 bases map to TRBD2. This CDR3 contains 14 residues. The V gene's germline CDR1 is MDHEN and CDR2 SYDVKM. Trimming at V came to 5 bases and at J to 4 bases, leaving 6 bases not matched to a gene. In DNA form, the CDR3 reads TGTGCCAGCAGTACCCCACGGGAGGCAGATACGCAGTATTTT. The encoded protein is CASSTPREADTQYF.

V gene TRBV12-5 combines with J gene TRBJ2-1; D might be TRBD1 (6 bases). Trimming stripped 6 bases from V and 4 bases from J, with 13 bases between. The CDR3 runs to 14 residues. Germline loops: CDR1 LGHNT, CDR2 FRNRAP. In DNA, the CDR3 is TGTGCTAGTGGACGGGACAACCAGTACAATGAGCAGTTCTTC. Encoded protein: CASGRDNQYNEQFF.

J is TRBJ1-3 and V is TRBV10-1; D is undetermined. CDR1 and CDR2 (germline): WNHNN, SYGVQD (reference sequence). Deletions cut 3 bases from V and 0 bases from J, with 3 bases between. The CDR3 is 13 amino acids. The chain's CDR3 is CASSDSSGNTIYF. CDR3 nucleotide sequence: TGCGCCAGCAGTGACAGCTCTGGAAACACCATATATTTT.

Here the CDR3 reads CASSQGTAEQPQHF. CDR3 bases: TGTGCCAGCAGCCAAGGGACAGCAGAACAGCCCCAGCATTTT. This chain connects TRBV3-1 (or the pseudogene TRBV3-2) to TRBJ1-5; TRBD1 might be the D (6 bases). Per germline, CDR1 LGHDT and CDR2 YNNKEL (reference sequence). This CDR3 spans 14 amino acids. Trimming cost V 1 base and J 7 bases, with 11 bases left between them.

The rearrangement uses TRBV7-2 and TRBJ2-1, with 7 nucleotides matching TRBD1. Germline trimming cut 0 bases from V and 2 bases from J; bases unmatched to any gene: 1. The germline CDR1 and CDR2 sequences are SGHTA and FQGNSA. The CDR3 totals 15 residues. CDR3 sequence reads: CASSLAQGAYNEQFF. CDR3 coding DNA: TGTGCCAGCAGCTTAGCCCAGGGGGCCTACAATGAGCAGTTCTTC.

The rearrangement links TRBV2 to TRBJ1-2; D perhaps matches TRBD1 (6 bases). The CDR3 loop spans 14 amino acids. CDR1 is SNHLY and CDR2 is FYNNEI in the germline V gene. V was cut by 3 bases and J by 6 bases, with 14 bases left in between. The CDR3 bases are TGTGCCAGCAGTGAGGGTCAGGGGAGCCATGGCTACACCTTC. It encodes CASSEGQGSHGYTF.

V usage is TRBV6-5 and J usage is TRBJ1-3; TRBD1 matches 12 bases. The CDR3 is 15 amino acids. Looked up from germline, CDR1 is MNHEY and CDR2 is SVGAGI. The V segment lost 5 bases and the J segment 5 bases; nucleotides outside the gene matches: 4. In DNA, the CDR3 is TGTGCCAGCAGTCGGGACAGGGGGCTTCGAAACACCATATATTTT. The encoded protein is CASSRDRGLRNTIYF.

This sequence joins TRBV7-2 and TRBJ2-5; tentatively, D is TRBD2 (5 bases). The V end was cut by 5 bases, the J end by 5 bases, with 15 bases between. In germline, CDR1 is SGHTA, CDR2 FQGNSA. The CDR3 is 14 amino acids. CDR3 in DNA: TGTGCCAGCAGCCAAAGTGGGCCGGGGGAGACCCAGTACTTC. Translation: CASSQSGPGETQYF.

The chain has TRBV11-2 and TRBJ1-2; TRBD1 might be the D (5 bases). Germline CDR1 SGHAT, CDR2 FQNNGV. With 5 bases removed from V and 9 bases from J, the gap between germline ends came to 13 bases. The CDR3 has 12 residues. The CDR3 region is CASSPAGESYTF. The CDR3 DNA reads TGTGCCAGCAGCCCAGCGGGGGAGAGCTACACCTTC.

The V and J genes are TRBV6-2 or TRBV6-3 and TRBJ1-2, with 7 bases that match TRBD1. Germline lookup yields CDR1 MNHEY and CDR2 SVGEGT. With V trimmed by 6 bases and J by 2 bases, 9 bases remained unmatched. This CDR3 has 15 residues. The CDR3 DNA is TGTGCCAGCAGCTCCGGACAGGTGGGGAACTATGGCTACACCTTC. Protein: CASSSGQVGNYGYTF.

This chain's CDR3 is CASSETWSGQGSYEQYF. In DNA form, the CDR3 reads TGTGCCAGCAGTGAAACGTGGTCGGGACAGGGGTCCTACGAGCAGTACTTC. The genes are TRBV2 and TRBJ2-7; 10 nucleotides agree with TRBD1. J was trimmed by 1 base and V by 2 bases; bases with no gene match: 8. The length of the CDR3 is 17 residues. From germline, CDR1 is SNHLY and CDR2 FYNNEI.

This clone was recorded only once. The J gene is TRBJ1-4, the V gene TRBV2, with D hard to call. The CDR3 has 14 residues. Looked up from germline, CDR1 is SNHLY and CDR2 is FYNNEI. V lost 8 bases to trimming and J lost 2 bases, with 12 bases between them. The CDR3 here is CASWIGDTNEKLFF. CDR3 in DNA: TGTGCCAGCTGGATCGGGGATACTAATGAAAAACTGTTTTTT.

The chain joins TRBV18 to TRBJ2-7, with TRBD2 matching 14 bases. CDR3 length equals 16 residues. Unmatched junction bases numbered 10, after V lost 3 bases and J lost 9 bases. Germline CDR1 reads KGHSH; CDR2 reads LQKENI. The CDR3 is CASSPRTSGGPSGQYF. The CDR3 nucleotides read TGTGCCAGCTCACCGCGGACTAGCGGGGGGCCTTCGGGGCAGTACTTC.

The V call is TRBV6-5, the J call TRBJ2-5; 7 bases match TRBD2. The CDR3 sequence is 15 residues long. CDR1 is MNHEY, CDR2 SVGAGI, per germline. The V and J ends lost 5 bases and 1 base, in that order; junction bases with no gene match: 7. This chain's CDR3 is CASSPGLAVQETQYF. CDR3 nucleotide sequence: TGTGCCAGCAGTCCCGGTCTAGCGGTCCAAGAGACCCAGTACTTC.

This clone has a single count. CDR3 coding DNA: TGCGCCAGCAGCCTCCCCAGCGAGGAGACCCAGTACTTC. Translation: CASSLPSEETQYF. The J gene is TRBJ2-5, the V gene TRBV5-1; D unclear. CDR1 is SGHRS and CDR2 is YFSETQ in the germline V gene. The CDR3 spans 13 residues. With 4 bases removed from V and 5 bases from J, the gap between germline ends came to 12 bases. The full variable domain, with the rest looked up from reference TRBV5-1 and TRBJ2-5, is KAGVTQTPRYLIKTRGQQVTLSCSPISGHRSVSWYQQTPGQGLQFLFEYFSETQRNKGNFPGRFSGRQFSNSRSEMNVSTLELGDSALYLCASSLPSEETQYFGPGTRLLVL.

The CDR3 bases are TGTGCCAGTAGTATCAGTGGCGGGAGTAATGAAAAACTGTTTTTT. Amino acids: CASSISGGSNEKLFF. J is TRBJ1-4 and V is TRBV19; D is unclear. Germline CDR1 reads LNHDA; CDR2 reads SQIVND (reference sequence). CDR3 length: 15 residues. V was trimmed by 3 bases and J by 4 bases, leaving 12 bases between them. Supplemented by reference TRBV19 and TRBJ1-4, the full variable domain reads DGGITQSPKYLFRKEGQNVTLSCEQNLNHDAMYWYRQDPGQGLRLIYYSQIVNDFQKGDIAEGYSVSREKKESFPLTVTSAQKNPTAFYLCASSISGGSNEKLFFGSGTQLSVL.

This chain joins TRBV27 and TRBJ2-5; 9 bases line up with TRBD2. Looked up from germline, CDR1 is MNHEY and CDR2 is SMNVEV (reference sequence). Trimming removed 4 bases from V and 5 bases from J; junction bases left unmatched: 8. The CDR3 is 15 residues long. CDR3 nucleotides: TGTGCCAGCAGTTATGGCGGGGGGGCAGGTGAGACCCAGTACTTC. It specifies CASSYGGGAGETQYF.